A selection of T cell receptor beta chains follows, all from one sample in a study of CD8 T cells in ankylosing spondylitis. MiXCR, applied by TCRdb to the 5' RACE reads, yields one record per CDR3 protein. The table shows roughly 490,000 distinct CDR3 sequences, with over 4% occurring only once. The source material was blood, either unsorted or a sorted T cell fraction (not recorded which). Receptors were obtained from a male donor with ankylosing spondylitis. Each CDR3 is given with its conserved first and last residue. D genes are given only for firm matches. Expanded clones are given a class, and other clones once, few, many or no size at all.

TGCAGTGCTGAACAGCTCTTCTCTGGGGCCAACGTCCTGACTTTC	CSAEQLFSGANVLTF	TRBV20-1	NA	NA	TRBJ2-6
TGTGCCAGCAGTACAGTGCTCTGGGACTATGGCTACACCTTC	CASSTVLWDYGYTF	TRBV28	few	NA	TRBJ1-2
TGCGCCAGCAGCCAGCGACTAGCGGGAGTTCCGGACTCCTACAATGAGCAGTTCTTC	CASSQRLAGVPDSYNEQFF	TRBV4-3	NA	TRBD2	TRBJ2-1
TGTGCCAGCAGCCCCGGCAGGAACACCGGGGAGCTGTTTTTT	CASSPGRNTGELFF	TRBV9	many	NA	TRBJ2-2
TGTGCCTGGAGACGACTAGCGGGAGGGGAGACCCAGTACTTC	CAWRRLAGGETQYF	TRBV30	NA	TRBD2	TRBJ2-5
TGTGCCAGCAGCCAAGGGTTCCCCACAGCCGGCTCTAGCACAGATACGCAGTATTTT	CASSQGFPTAGSSTDTQYF	TRBV3-1	many	NA	TRBJ2-3
TGCAGTGCTGGAGGATACACCTTTACAACGTTCGGAACAGATACGCAGTATTTT	CSAGGYTFTTFGTDTQYF	TRBV20-1	NA	NA	TRBJ2-3
TGTGCCAGCAGTTTAAGGGTTACGGGAGTTAATACCTACGAGCAGTACTTC	CASSLRVTGVNTYEQYF	TRBV27	many	NA	TRBJ2-7
TGCAGTGCTAGAAAACAGGGAAGAAAGGGGGATAGCAATCAGCCCCAGCATTTT	CSARKQGRKGDSNQPQHF	TRBV20-1	many	NA	TRBJ1-5
TGCGCCAGCAGCCAAGAAAGGCAGCCCGAGAGGGAGCAGTTCTTC	CASSQERQPEREQFF	TRBV4-3	NA	NA	TRBJ2-1
TGTGCCAGCAGCCAAGCCGTTACAGGGACGAAAAACATTCAGTACTTC	CASSQAVTGTKNIQYF	TRBV4-2	many	NA	TRBJ2-4
TGTGCCAGCAGCATTGGGGGGACGGATTCCTACGAGCAGTACTTC	CASSIGGTDSYEQYF	TRBV5-5	many	NA	TRBJ2-7
TGCAGTGCCCGACTAGCGGGGGTGAGCTCCTACAATGAGCAGTTCTTC	CSARLAGVSSYNEQFF	TRBV20-1	few	TRBD2	TRBJ2-1
TGTGCCAGCAGCACAGGGGCGTACCAAGAGACCCAGTACTTC	CASSTGAYQETQYF	TRBV9	many	TRBD1	TRBJ2-5
TGTGCCAGCAGCAAACAGGGAGGGTCCTACAATGAGCAGTTCTTC	CASSKQGGSYNEQFF	TRBV9	many	NA	TRBJ2-1
TGTGCCAGCAGCTTAGCGGGTAGCGGGAGCGAAGAGACCCAGTACTTC	CASSLAGSGSEETQYF	TRBV7-9	many	TRBD2	TRBJ2-5
TGTGCCACGCGACTGCGTGGGGACACTGAAGCTTTCTTT	CATRLRGDTEAFF	TRBV10-3	many	NA	TRBJ1-1
TGTGCCAGCTCGCGATCCCGTGGTAGCGGGGGATCGGGCGCAGATACGCAGTATTTT	CASSRSRGSGGSGADTQYF	TRBV18	few	TRBD2	TRBJ2-3
TGTGCCAGTAGTCTACCGGGACATTATAATTCACCCCTCCACTTT	CASSLPGHYNSPLHF	TRBV19	NA	NA	TRBJ1-6
TGTGCCAGCAGCTTGCAGGGGGTACAAGAGACCCAGTACTTC	CASSLQGVQETQYF	TRBV5-1	many	TRBD1	TRBJ2-5
TGTGCCACCAGTGAGCGGCGGGGTAACGGCAATCAGCCCCAGCATTTT	CATSERRGNGNQPQHF	TRBV24-1	many	NA	TRBJ1-5
TGTGCCAGCAGTACCTGGACCGGGACCCCGAACACTGAAGCTTTCTTT	CASSTWTGTPNTEAFF	TRBV27	many	NA	TRBJ1-1
TGTGCCAGCAGTTCCGTTTTGGATCACGAGCAGTACTTC	CASSSVLDHEQYF	TRBV6-6	many	NA	TRBJ2-7
TGTGCCAGCAGTCCCTCCGATGGCAGGACCTACGAGCAGTACTTC	CASSPSDGRTYEQYF	TRBV28	few	NA	TRBJ2-7
TGTGCCAGCAGCTTCCAACCTAAGGGGGGCACAGATACGCAGTATTTT	CASSFQPKGGTDTQYF	TRBV7-2	many	NA	TRBJ2-3